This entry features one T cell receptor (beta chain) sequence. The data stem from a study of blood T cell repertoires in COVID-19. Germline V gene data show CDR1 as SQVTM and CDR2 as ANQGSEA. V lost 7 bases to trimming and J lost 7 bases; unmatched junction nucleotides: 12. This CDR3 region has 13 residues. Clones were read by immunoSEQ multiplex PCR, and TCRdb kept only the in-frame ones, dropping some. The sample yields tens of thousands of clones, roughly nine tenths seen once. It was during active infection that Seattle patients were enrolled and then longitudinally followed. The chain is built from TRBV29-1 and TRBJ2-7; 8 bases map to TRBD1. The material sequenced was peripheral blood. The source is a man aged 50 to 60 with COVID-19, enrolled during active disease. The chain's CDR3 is CSGGEATGEEQYF. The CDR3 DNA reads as TGCAGCGGTGGCGAAGCGACAGGGGAGGAGCAGTACTTC.